In its sample, the clone carrying this T cell receptor (beta chain) was seen once. Its antigen remains unknown. CDR3 size: 16 residues. Germline CDR1 SGDLS, CDR2 YYNGEE. V lost 0 bases and J 3 bases, leaving 10 bases between the germline ends. TCRdb keeps only in-frame clones here, not all; method: immunoSEQ multiplex PCR. The top ten clones hold 45% of a sample with under 800 clones, 50% to 80% of them seen once. The data stem from a study of coeliac disease. Study outcomes and limitations: According to the authors, this method cannot detect gliadin-specific T cells in an unbiased way.

What was sequenced was intraepithelial lymphocytes from the gut. This sequence was found in a man older than 75 without celiac disease. This sequence joins TRBV9 and TRBJ2-6, with no clear D. The CDR3 region is CASSVATGGGANVLTF. The CDR3 DNA sequence: TGTGCCAGCAGCGTAGCTACGGGTGGTGGGGCCAACGTCCTGACTTTC.